The sequence of this T cell receptor beta chain was determined in a study of CD8 T cells in Susac syndrome. From germline, CDR1 is SNHLY and CDR2 FYNNEI. V shed 4 bases and J shed 8 bases, with 9 bases lying between them. This CDR3 is built from 12 residues. An amount of RNA that ranged from roughly 0.5 to 1 ug was reverse transcribed with random hexamers. MiXCR, run by TCRdb on the immunoSEQ multiplex PCR reads, gives a single entry per CDR3 protein. Of around 80,000 distinct CDR3 sequences in the sample, around 94% were seen once. The sequence derives from a human donor in good health. The chain combines TRBV2 with TRBJ2-1; tentatively, D is TRBD2 (5 bases). The sample was CD8+ T cells from PBMCs. The CDR3 bases are TGTGCCAGCAGTGGGGCTAGCTATGAGCAGTTCTTC. Translating gives CASSGASYEQFF.